This entry lists 21 T cell receptor beta chains sequenced from one sample in a study of T cell responses to AZD1222 COVID-19 vaccine. Data came from immunoSEQ multiplex PCR; TCRdb stores just in-frame clones and leaves some out. Seen here are 150,000 to 200,000 clones, around 93% observed once, and the top ten hold roughly 10%. The sample was peripheral blood, taken on day 0 of AZD1222 vaccination. All receptors come from an adult in good health.

The V gene is TRBV5-1, the J gene TRBJ2-7, with 8 bases identical to TRBD1. The CDR3 is made up of 14 amino acids. Germline CDR1 and CDR2: SGHRS and YFSETQ. V lost 0 bases to trimming and J lost 4 bases; unmatched junction nucleotides: 3. The CDR3 sequence: CASSLGTGLYEQYF. As DNA, the CDR3 is TGCGCCAGCAGCTTGGGGACAGGGTTGTACGAGCAGTACTTC.

This chain uses TRBV2 with TRBJ2-5, with D possibly TRBD2 on 5 matching bases. The V gene lost 4 bases and the J gene lost 0 bases, with 12 bases spanning the gap. Germline V gene lookup returns CDR1 SNHLY and CDR2 FYNNEI. The CDR3 loop spans 15 amino acids. CDR3 loop: CASSGSGLNQETQYF. The CDR3 DNA sequence: TGTGCCAGCAGTGGGAGCGGCCTAAACCAAGAGACCCAGTACTTC. Full variable domain (missing parts from reference TRBV2 and TRBJ2-5): EPEVTQTPSHQVTQMGQEVILRCVPISNHLYFYWYRQILGQKVEFLVSFYNNEISEKSEIFDDQFSVERPDGSNFTLKIRSTKLEDSAMYFCASSGSGLNQETQYFGPGTRLLVL.

The J gene is TRBJ2-1, the V gene TRBV20-1, with 7 bases matching TRBD1. The V and J ends lost 3 bases and 12 bases, in that order; junction bases with no gene match: 2. From germline, CDR1 is DFQATT and CDR2 SNEGSKA (reference sequence). CDR3 length: 10 amino acids. The chain's CDR3 is CSARRTGQFF. CDR3 nucleotide sequence: TGCAGTGCTAGGAGGACAGGGCAGTTCTTC.

The gene calls are TRBV28 and TRBJ1-1, with 8 positions matching TRBD1. The CDR3 sequence is 14 residues long. J lost 1 base, V lost 6 bases, and 4 bases had no gene match. Germline CDR1 MDHEN, CDR2 SYDVKM. The CDR3 nucleotides read TGTGCCAGCAGCCATGGGACAGGGAACACTGAAGCTTTCTTT. This sequence encodes CASSHGTGNTEAFF.

V usage is TRBV4-1 and J usage is TRBJ2-7, with TRBD2 identical over 7 bases. Germline V gives CDR1 MGHRA, CDR2 YSYEKL. The CDR3 covers 17 residues. V was clipped by 6 bases and J by 1 base; unmatched bases: 15. The CDR3 sequence: CASRPKGTGGISYEQYF. The CDR3 region has the DNA TGCGCCAGCAGACCTAAGGGTACGGGAGGAATTTCCTACGAGCAGTACTTC.

The chain combines TRBV11-2 with TRBJ2-7; no reliable D call. The CDR3 sequence is 13 residues long. The germline V gene encodes CDR1 SGHAT and CDR2 FQNNGV. V was clipped by 1 base and J by 6 bases, with 10 bases between them. The CDR3 spells CASSLAVGREQYF. In nucleotides, the CDR3 is TGTGCCAGCAGCTTAGCTGTAGGGCGCGAGCAGTACTTC.

The chain links TRBV25-1 to TRBJ2-5, with D perhaps TRBD1 (6 bases). V was trimmed by 3 bases and J by 11 bases, leaving 25 bases between them. The CDR3 length is 16 residues. Germline V gives CDR1 MGHDK, CDR2 SYGVNS. The CDR3 spells CASSDPQVDRGGEQYF. Here the CDR3 DNA reads TGTGCCAGCAGTGACCCCCAGGTTGACAGAGGGGGAGAACAGTACTTC. Based on the CDR3 plus reference TRBV25-1 and TRBJ2-5, the full variable domain is EADIYQTPRYLVIGTGKKITLECSQTMGHDKMYWYQQDPGMELHLIHYSYGVNSTEKGDLSSESTVSRIRTEHFPLTLESARPSHTSQYLCASSDPQVDRGGEQYFGPGTRLLVL.

The V gene is TRBV3-1 (or the pseudogene TRBV3-2), the J gene TRBJ2-1, with 7 bases that match TRBD1. V shed 3 bases, J shed 8 bases, and the junction held 4 bases outside the gene matches. Germline V gene sequence: CDR1 LGHDT, CDR2 YNNKEL (reference sequence). The CDR3 consists of 13 residues. CDR3 loop: CASSHLTGDEQFF. The CDR3 DNA reads as TGTGCCAGCAGCCACCTAACAGGGGATGAGCAGTTCTTC.

The chain links TRBV6-5 to TRBJ2-1; 7 positions agree with TRBD1. The CDR3 is made up of 14 amino acids. V lost 6 bases to trimming and J lost 4 bases; unmatched junction nucleotides: 6. The V gene's germline CDR1 is MNHEY and CDR2 SVGAGI. The CDR3 here is CASRSGQSYNEQFF. For the CDR3, the DNA is TGTGCCAGCAGGTCGGGACAGTCTTACAATGAGCAGTTCTTC.

This chain uses TRBV5-6 with TRBJ1-1; D possibly corresponds to TRBD1 (6 bases). The V and J ends lost 4 bases and 2 bases respectively, with 18 bases between them. This CDR3 has 16 residues. CDR1 is SGHDT and CDR2 is YYEEEE in the germline V gene. CDR3 in DNA: TGTGCCAGCAGCCCCAACAGGGATAAGAGAAACACTGAAGCTTTCTTT. Translation: CASSPNRDKRNTEAFF.

The rearrangement joins TRBV10-1 to TRBJ2-1, with a possible D match to TRBD2 (6 bases). Germline V gives CDR1 WNHNN, CDR2 SYGVQD (reference sequence). V lost 0 bases and J lost 2, with 8 bases in between. The CDR3 totals 15 residues. The CDR3 DNA reads as TGCGCCAGCAGTGAGTCGACTAGAACCTACAATGAGCAGTTCTTC. This codes for CASSESTRTYNEQFF.

This clone was picked up one time. The V and J genes are TRBV4-3 and TRBJ1-6; possibly TRBD1 for D (5 bases). CDR3 length: 15 residues. V lost 0 bases and J 13 bases, leaving 16 bases between the germline ends. Germline loops: CDR1 LGHNA, CDR2 YSLEER. The CDR3 loop reads CASSQESGRKSPLHF. DNA for the CDR3: TGCGCCAGCAGCCAAGAGTCAGGGAGGAAATCTCCCCTCCACTTT.

The V and J genes are TRBV9 and TRBJ1-4, with unresolved D. With 4 bases removed from V and 0 bases from J, the gap between germline ends came to 10 bases. Germline CDR1 and CDR2: SGDLS and YYNGEE. The CDR3 consists of 15 residues. CDR3 nucleotide sequence: TGTGCCAGCAGCCCAGAGAGTTCAACTAATGAAAAACTGTTTTTT. Translated, it gives CASSPESSTNEKLFF.

The chain uses TRBV5-1 and TRBJ1-3, with TRBD1 matching 8 bases. Looked up from germline, CDR1 is SGHRS and CDR2 is YFSETQ. Unmatched junction bases numbered 4, after V lost 4 bases and J lost 4 bases. The CDR3 totals 14 residues. The CDR3 protein is CASSLRDRGNTIYF. Here the CDR3 DNA reads TGCGCCAGCAGCCTCCGGGACAGGGGAAACACCATATATTTT.

CDR3 in amino acids: CASSPRFSGGGYTF. CDR3 bases: TGTGCCAGCTCACCACGGTTTTCCGGAGGGGGCTACACCTTC. The chain uses TRBV18 and TRBJ1-2, with D uncertain. Looked up from germline, CDR1 is KGHSH and CDR2 is LQKENI. This CDR3 contains 14 residues. Trimming stripped 1 base from V and 8 bases from J, with 14 bases between.

The rearrangement links TRBV7-8 to TRBJ2-7; 7 bases are shared with TRBD2. This CDR3 is built from 13 residues. The germline V gene encodes CDR1 SGHVS and CDR2 FQNEAQ. After removal of 6 bases from V and 3 bases from J, the junction contained 5 bases not matched to a gene. DNA for the CDR3: TGTGCCAGCAGTTATGGACTAGGCTACGAGCAGTACTTC. Encoded protein: CASSYGLGYEQYF.

The chain couples TRBV7-6 to TRBJ2-3, with D unresolved. This CDR3 has 14 residues. The germline V and J ends were trimmed by 1 base and 3 bases, with 8 bases remaining between them. CDR1 and CDR2 from the germline V gene are SGHVS and FNYEAQ. The CDR3 protein is CASSLDLRTDTQYF. For the CDR3, the DNA is TGTGCCAGCAGCTTAGACCTACGGACAGATACGCAGTATTTT. Looking up the rest from reference TRBV7-6 and TRBJ2-3 gives the full variable domain: GAGVSQSPRYKVTKRGQDVALRCDPISGHVSLYWYRQALGQGPEFLTYFNYEAQQDKSGLPNDRFSAERPEGSISTLTIQRTEQRDSAMYRCASSLDLRTDTQYFGPGTRLTVL.

The chain employs TRBV6-5 and TRBJ2-3; TRBD1 is a possible D gene (5 bases). Deletions cut 6 bases from V and 1 base from J, with 14 bases between. In germline, CDR1 is MNHEY, CDR2 SVGAGI. This CDR3 contains 15 residues. The CDR3 sequence is CASSKGREGTDTQYF. The CDR3 DNA reads TGTGCCAGCAGCAAGGGCAGGGAAGGCACAGATACGCAGTATTTT.

The chain carries TRBV4-3 and TRBJ1-3; D call uncertain. V was pared by 4 bases and J by 0 bases, with 13 bases between. Germline CDR1 LGHNA, CDR2 YSLEER. The CDR3 has 16 amino acids. The CDR3 DNA is TGCGCCAGCAGCCCCCAACTCCGGCTCTCTGGAAACACCATATATTTT. Translation: CASSPQLRLSGNTIYF.

This sequence joins TRBV25-1 and TRBJ2-1; TRBD1 is a possible D gene (6 bases). Germline V CDR1 and CDR2: MGHDK, SYGVNS. CDR3 size: 13 residues. Trimming removed 6 bases at V and 2 bases at J, with 8 bases between. The CDR3 DNA sequence: TGTGCCAGCAGACAGGGCACCTACAATGAGCAGTTCTTC. Encoded protein: CASRQGTYNEQFF.

The CDR3 bases are TGCAGTGGATGGGGTGGGGTCTATGGCTACACCTTC. Protein: CSGWGGVYGYTF. The rearrangement links TRBV29-1 to TRBJ1-2; D is unclear. This CDR3 region has 12 residues. The V gene's germline CDR1 is SQVTM and CDR2 ANQGSEA.